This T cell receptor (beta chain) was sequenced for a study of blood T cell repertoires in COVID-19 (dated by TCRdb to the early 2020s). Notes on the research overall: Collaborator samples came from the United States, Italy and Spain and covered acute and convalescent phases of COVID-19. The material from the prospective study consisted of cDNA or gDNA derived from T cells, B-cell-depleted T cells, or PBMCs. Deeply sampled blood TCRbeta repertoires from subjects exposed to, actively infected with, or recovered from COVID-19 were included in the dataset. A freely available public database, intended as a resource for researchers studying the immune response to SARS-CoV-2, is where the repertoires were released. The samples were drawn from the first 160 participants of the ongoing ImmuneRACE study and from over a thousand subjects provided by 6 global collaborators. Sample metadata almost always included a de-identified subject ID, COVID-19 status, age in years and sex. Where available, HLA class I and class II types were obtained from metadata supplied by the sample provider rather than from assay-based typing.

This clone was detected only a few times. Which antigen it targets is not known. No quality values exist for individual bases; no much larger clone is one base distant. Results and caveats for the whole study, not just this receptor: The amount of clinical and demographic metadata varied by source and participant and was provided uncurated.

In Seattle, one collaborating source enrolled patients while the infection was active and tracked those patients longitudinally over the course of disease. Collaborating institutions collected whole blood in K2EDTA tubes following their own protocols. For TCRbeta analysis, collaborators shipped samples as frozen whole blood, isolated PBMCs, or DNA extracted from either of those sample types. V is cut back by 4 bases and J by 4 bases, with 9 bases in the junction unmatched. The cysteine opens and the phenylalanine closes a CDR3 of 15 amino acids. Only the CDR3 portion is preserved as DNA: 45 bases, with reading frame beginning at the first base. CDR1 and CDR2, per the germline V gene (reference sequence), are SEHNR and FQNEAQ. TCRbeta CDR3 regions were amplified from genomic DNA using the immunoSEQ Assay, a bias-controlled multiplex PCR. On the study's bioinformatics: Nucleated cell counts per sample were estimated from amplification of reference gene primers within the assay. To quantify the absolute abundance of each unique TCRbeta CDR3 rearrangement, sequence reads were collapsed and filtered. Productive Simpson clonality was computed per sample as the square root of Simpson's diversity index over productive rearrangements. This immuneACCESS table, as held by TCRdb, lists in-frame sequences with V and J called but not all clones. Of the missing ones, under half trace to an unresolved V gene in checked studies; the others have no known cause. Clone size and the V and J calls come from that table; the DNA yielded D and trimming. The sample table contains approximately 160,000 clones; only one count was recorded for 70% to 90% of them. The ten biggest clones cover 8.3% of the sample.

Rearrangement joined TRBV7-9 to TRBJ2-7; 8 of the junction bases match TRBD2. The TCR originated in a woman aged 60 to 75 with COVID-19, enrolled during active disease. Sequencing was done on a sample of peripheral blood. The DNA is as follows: TGTGCCAGCAGCTACCGAAGCGGGAGCGGGTACGAGCAGTACTTC. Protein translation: CASSYRSGSGYEQYF.